This T cell receptor beta chain derives from a study of blood T cells in healthy people across ages. Whole-study findings and limits: TCR beta diversity correlated strongly with naive T cell percentage.

A sample-barcoded 5' primer and a J-beta primer mix were used in a second PCR of roughly 7 to 12 cycles. The study obtained at least 2.5 million CDR3-containing paired-end reads from every sample. MiXCR, applied by TCRdb to the 5' RACE reads, yields one record per CDR3 protein. The sample shows around 1,800,000 distinct CDR3 sequences, 35% to 50% of them seen only once. The sample holds a few counts of this clonotype. Its antigen is currently unknown. The length of the CDR3 is 13 residues. Germline V lookup: CDR1 MDHEN, CDR2 SYDVKM. The germline V and J ends were trimmed by 6 bases and 4 bases, with 12 bases remaining between them. Approximately 9.7 milliliters was the volume of peripheral blood drawn from each donor. Extracted total RNA amounted to at least 5.5 micrograms for each sample.

The rearrangement links TRBV28 to TRBJ1-2; perhaps TRBD1 as D (5 bases). Sequenced: blood. The receptor was derived from a human donor in good health. The CDR3 DNA follows: TGTGCCAGCAGGCCGACAGCGTTCTATGGCTACACCTTC. Translation: CASRPTAFYGYTF.